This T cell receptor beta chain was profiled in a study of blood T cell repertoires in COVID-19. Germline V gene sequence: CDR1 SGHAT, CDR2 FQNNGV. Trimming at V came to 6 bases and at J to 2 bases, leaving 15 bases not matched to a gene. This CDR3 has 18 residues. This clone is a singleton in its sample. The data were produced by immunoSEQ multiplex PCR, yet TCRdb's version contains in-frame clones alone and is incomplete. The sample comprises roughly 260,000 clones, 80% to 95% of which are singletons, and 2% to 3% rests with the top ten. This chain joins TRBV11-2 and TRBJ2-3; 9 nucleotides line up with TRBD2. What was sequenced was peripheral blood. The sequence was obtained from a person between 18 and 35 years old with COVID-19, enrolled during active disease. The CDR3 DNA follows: TGTGCCAGCAGACCGAGCGAGCGGGAGGTACTTGACACAGATACGCAGTATTTT. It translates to CASRPSEREVLDTDTQYF.